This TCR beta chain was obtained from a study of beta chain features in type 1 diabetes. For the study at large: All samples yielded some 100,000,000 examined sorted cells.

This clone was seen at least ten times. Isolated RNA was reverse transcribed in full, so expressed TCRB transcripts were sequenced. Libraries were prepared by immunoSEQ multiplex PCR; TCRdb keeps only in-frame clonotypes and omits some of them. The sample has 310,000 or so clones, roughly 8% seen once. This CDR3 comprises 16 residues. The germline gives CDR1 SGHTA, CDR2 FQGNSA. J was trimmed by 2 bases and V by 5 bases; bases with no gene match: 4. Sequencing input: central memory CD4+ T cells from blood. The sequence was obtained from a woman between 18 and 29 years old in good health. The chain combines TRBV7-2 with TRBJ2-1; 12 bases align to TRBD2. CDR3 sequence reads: CASSKLAGGAYNEQFF. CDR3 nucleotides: TGTGCCAGCAGCAAACTAGCGGGAGGCGCCTACAATGAGCAGTTCTTC.